This TCR beta chain was sequenced for a study of graft-versus-host responses after intestinal transplantation (TCRdb year 2021). Broadly, across the study: Multivisceral, liver-intestinal, or isolated intestinal transplants were received by the recipients. Samples from three later patients were sequenced in-house on an Illumina MiSeq with MiXCR processing rather than by the commercial service. A peak of at least 4% donor T cells among recipient peripheral blood mononuclear cells was the definition used for donor T cell macrochimerism. Alloreactive clones were identified by sequencing pre-transplant mixed lymphocyte reaction products and comparing these products with unstimulated pre-transplant donor and recipient T cells. Bulk TCR-beta CDR3 sequencing was used to track graft-versus-host and host-versus-graft alloreactive T cell clones in the graft, circulation and bone marrow after intestinal transplantation. The cohort enrolled about two dozen intestinal transplant recipients, one of whom was a retransplant, and a few patients without pretransplant specimens were excluded. Every recipient was given anti-thymocyte globulin induction, then maintenance tacrolimus and steroids for about three years.

Here is what the overall study found, with its caveats: GvH clones were found in recipient bone marrow, and some of the GvH clones appeared earlier in ileal mucosa or blood, which is consistent with an intestinal mucosal origin. Early after transplant, declines in HvG clones were associated with peak levels of circulating GvH clones. In the allografts of patients with donor T cell macrochimerism, GvH to HvG T cell clonal ratios were high. Conclusions were limited by the relatively low number and heterogeneity of intestinal transplant patients.

Explained via the paper, the time point label denotes: cells obtained before transplantation from donor or recipient. In mixed lymphocyte reactions, roughly 200,000 CFSE-labeled pre-transplant responders were plated with roughly 200,000 irradiated violet-dye-labeled stimulators and cultured for 6 days. After the mixed lymphocyte reaction, proliferating CD3+CD4+CFSE-low and CD3+CD8+CFSE-low responder cells were FACS-sorted on a BD Influx sorter. The germline V gene encodes CDR1 MNHNS and CDR2 SASEGT. Cut back by 9 bases and 4 bases, the V and J ends lie 9 bases apart. There are 12 amino acids in the CDR3, from cysteine to phenylalanine inclusive. CDR3 DNA is the only sequence kept; it has 36 bases, read in frame from the first base. A remark on this clone: Base qualities are not provided; no much larger clone lies one nucleotide away.

The library was produced with the immunoSEQ multiplex PCR assay. For most patients, genomic DNA was isolated using the Qiagen DNeasy Blood and Tissue Kit and was shipped frozen to Adaptive Biotechnologies for TCR sequencing. Adaptive Biotechnologies carried out high-throughput TCR-beta CDR3 sequencing of genomic DNA for most patients. The original methods were these. Adaptive's ImmunoSEQ software supplied the TCR sequencing data for 15 to 20 patients, while MiXCR and VDJtools were used to process three other patients. To correct CD4 versus CD8 sorting errors, sequences present in both subsets at a frequency ratio below 5:1 were removed. CDR3 nucleotide sequences shared between donor and recipient were removed because their origin could not be assigned. At least 2-fold expansion over unstimulated cells and a minimum CFSE-low frequency of 0.002% (template counts) or 0.001% (read counts) were required for clones to be classified as alloreactive. A clone was considered mappable if detected in the sequenced pre-transplant spleen, lymph node, or MLR CFSE-low populations of the donor or recipient. Cumulative frequency of alloreactive clones was calculated as a percentage of all sequences weighted by copy number. TCRdb mirrors the immuneACCESS table, restricted to in-frame sequences. Some clones are absent from its copies; in checked studies, under half trace to an unresolved V gene, and the reason for the others is unknown. The V and J calls and clone size come from that table; D and trimming were worked out from the DNA. Present in this sample are 8,600 or so clones, under 35% of which were seen just once. In total, the top ten clones hold 5% of the sample.

The chain was built from TRBV6-1 and TRBJ2-2; the D gene lacks a confident call. The source is a human patient who was an organ donor for intestinal transplantation. Sample: alloreactive CD8+ T cells from a mixed lymphocyte reaction culture, taken before transplantation. The cell subset or site label here, explained by the study, means: CFSE-low proliferating T cells sorted from roughly 6-day pre-transplant mixed lymphocyte reaction (GvH or HvG direction). The nucleotides are TGTGCCAGTGAAACTATCACCGGGGAGCTGTTTTTT. This codes for CASETITGELFF.